This T cell receptor (beta chain) was retrieved from a study of blood T cells in healthy people across ages. The CDR3 contains 15 residues. Trimming took off 2 bases at V and 3 bases at J, with 10 bases between the two ends. The V gene's germline CDR1 is ENHRY and CDR2 SYGVKD. Alongside a J-beta primer mix, a sample-barcoded 5' primer served in a second PCR lasting about 7 to 12 cycles. Via MiXCR, TCRdb re-called the 5' RACE reads, giving one row per CDR3 protein. In the table there are roughly 680,000 distinct CDR3 sequences, around 52% of which are singletons. This clonotype has only a few counts. Its specificity is not known. Overall study findings and caveats: Diversity estimates from one million T cells were considered underestimates.

The source is a woman older than 75 in good health. The chain combines TRBV10-3 with TRBJ1-4; no clear D. The sequenced sample was blood. The CDR3 here is CAISERPLPNEKLFF. The CDR3, as DNA: TGTGCCATCAGTGAGAGGCCTCTGCCTAATGAAAAACTGTTTTTT.